One and the same sample provided the 24 T cell receptor beta chains below, sequenced in a study of sequential checkpoint blockade in melanoma. This sample's treatment: randomized to nivolumab then ipilimumab (arm A) or the reverse (arm B). Here immunoSEQ multiplex PCR was the method, and the copy in TCRdb shows in-frame clones only, minus some. The sample shows 25,000 to 30,000 clones, 65% to 85% of them seen only once. The sample here was CD8+ T cells sorted from blood (inferred from file names), taken from a patient given nivolumab and ipilimumab in sequence. The receptors come from a human donor with melanoma.

The chain carries TRBV28 and TRBJ2-7, with 7 bases identical to TRBD2. The CDR3 has 14 residues. V shed 7 bases and J 0 bases; nucleotides not matched to a gene: 6. Germline V gives CDR1 MDHEN, CDR2 SYDVKM. The CDR3 region has the DNA TGTGCCAGCACCCCGGGGGGATACTCCTACGAGCAGTACTTC. Translation: CASTPGGYSYEQYF.

This clone was recorded a few times. Compared with germline, one end of the junction differs, possibly owing to a read error. V and J are TRBV4-1 and TRBJ2-7; TRBD2 aligns across 10 bases. Per the germline V gene, CDR1 is MGHRA and CDR2 is YSYEKL. The CDR3 length is 14 residues. The CDR3 reads CASSSAGGRDEQYF. The DNA for the CDR3 is TGTGCCAGCAGTTCAGCGGGGGGGCGGGACGAGCAGTACTTC.

This clone was counted only a few times. CDR3 sequence: CASSLPGEGQPQHF. DNA for the CDR3: TGTGCCAGCAGTTTACCAGGGGAGGGTCAGCCCCAGCATTTT. The rearrangement joins TRBV27 to TRBJ1-5, with D perhaps TRBD1 (6 bases). The germline gives CDR1 MNHEY, CDR2 SMNVEV (reference sequence). This CDR3 contains 14 residues. V shed 2 bases and J shed 6 bases, with 11 bases lying between them.

J is TRBJ1-5 and V is TRBV7-8, with 8 positions matching TRBD1. The CDR3 totals 14 residues. From germline, CDR1 is SGHVS and CDR2 FQNEAQ. Trimming took 7 bases from V and 7 from J; bases not matched to a gene: 9. CDR3 in amino acids: CASTLDRGDQPQHF. CDR3 nucleotides: TGTGCCAGCACCCTTGACAGGGGTGACCAGCCCCAGCATTTT.

This chain links TRBV7-8 with TRBJ2-7; perhaps TRBD1 as D (5 bases). V was shortened by 1 base and J by 1 base, with 14 bases between the two germline ends. Germline CDR1 and CDR2: SGHVS and FQNEAQ. The CDR3 has 16 residues. The CDR3 spells CASSLDPGFASYEQYF. CDR3 bases: TGTGCCAGCAGCTTAGACCCAGGGTTTGCATCCTACGAGCAGTACTTC.

This chain connects TRBV28 to TRBJ2-7, with 7 bases matching TRBD1. The germline V gene encodes CDR1 MDHEN and CDR2 SYDVKM. V shed 8 bases and J 5 bases; nucleotides not matched to a gene: 15. The length of the CDR3 is 15 residues. CDR3 bases: TGTGCCAGCGGGTCCGATGGGACAGTGAGCGACGAGCAGTACTTC. Its translation: CASGSDGTVSDEQYF.

The chain uses TRBV27 and TRBJ2-7, with D possibly TRBD1 on 6 matching bases. CDR3 size: 14 residues. From germline, CDR1 is MNHEY and CDR2 SMNVEV (reference sequence). Trimming shortened V by 4 bases and J by 7 bases, and 17 bases separated the two germline ends. The CDR3 DNA is TGTGCCAGCAGTTCCCGGGACATATTGTGGGAGCAGTACTTC. Protein: CASSSRDILWEQYF.

The rearrangement links TRBV7-2 to TRBJ2-7; D is ambiguous. V was clipped by 2 bases and J by 5 bases, with 16 bases between them. Germline V gene sequence: CDR1 SGHTA, CDR2 FQGNSA. The CDR3 loop spans 15 amino acids. CDR3 DNA: TGTGCCAGCAGCTTAACCGTAGCCGGGTACGACGAGCAGTACTTC. This gives the protein CASSLTVAGYDEQYF.

This clone was counted a single time. The chain joins TRBV7-8 to TRBJ2-1, with a weak D call TRBD1 (6 bases). Germline V gene sequence: CDR1 SGHVS, CDR2 FQNEAQ. Trimming stripped 5 bases from V and 4 bases from J, with 33 bases between. CDR3 length: 21 residues. The CDR3 DNA reads as TGTGCCAGCAGCCACCCCAGACCCCTTCGGACAGATTCAAGAACGTACAATGAGCAGTTCTTC. Protein product: CASSHPRPLRTDSRTYNEQFF. Filled out from reference TRBV7-8 and TRBJ2-1, the complete variable domain reads GAGVSQSPRYKVAKRGQDVALRCDPISGHVSLFWYQQALGQGPEFLTYFQNEAQLDKSGLPSDRFFAERPEGSVSTLKIQRTQQEDSAVYLCASSHPRPLRTDSRTYNEQFFGPGTRLTVL.

As regards this clone: Different DNA sequences within this sample yield the same CDR3. The DNA for the CDR3 is TGTGCCAGCAGCTTGGGGGGGAGCTACGAGCAGTACTTC. Translation gives CASSLGGSYEQYF. The chain carries TRBV11-2 and TRBJ2-7; 7 bases are a match to TRBD2. Germline CDR1 SGHAT, CDR2 FQNNGV. After removal of 3 bases from V and 3 bases from J, the junction contained 2 bases not matched to a gene. The CDR3 runs 13 residues.

The chain recombines TRBV6-5 with TRBJ2-5, with D unresolved. The J call is in doubt because the DNA end fits TRBJ2-7 better. The V gene's germline CDR1 is MNHEY and CDR2 SVGAGI. CDR3 length: 15 residues. CDR3 nucleotide sequence: TGTGCCAGCAGTTACTCACCGGAGAACCCCTACGAGCAGTACTTC. Protein sequence: CASSYSPENPYEQYF.

The rearrangement joins TRBV14 to TRBJ2-5; a possible D gene is TRBD2 (6 bases). Trimming removed 3 bases at V and 4 bases at J, with 15 bases between. From germline, CDR1 is SGHDN and CDR2 FVKESK. The CDR3 length is 15 residues. CDR3 residues: CASSHRLEGRETQYF. The CDR3 nucleotides read TGTGCCAGCAGCCACCGTCTGGAGGGAAGAGAGACCCAGTACTTC.

This clone appeared a single time. The rearrangement uses TRBV7-2 and TRBJ2-1; the D gene is possibly TRBD2 (6 bases). Germline lookup yields CDR1 SGHTA and CDR2 FQGNSA. CDR3 size: 16 residues. V was clipped by 1 base and J by 4 bases, with 14 bases between them. CDR3 residues: CASSLGTTTGYNEQFF. For the CDR3, the DNA is TGTGCCAGCAGCTTAGGGACTACCACAGGATACAATGAGCAGTTCTTC.

This clone was observed many times. This chain connects TRBV4-2 to TRBJ1-2, with 9 bases that match TRBD1. J lost 2 bases, V lost 7 bases, and 8 bases had no gene match. The CDR3 length is 15 residues. Germline assignment: CDR1 LGHNA and CDR2 YNFKEQ. CDR3 coding DNA: TGTGCCAGCAACCACGGACAGGGGATGAACTATGGCTACACCTTC. Its protein is CASNHGQGMNYGYTF.

This sequence joins TRBV4-3 and TRBJ2-1; maybe TRBD2 (7 bases). In germline, CDR1 is LGHNA, CDR2 YSLEER. V dropped 3 bases and J dropped 7 bases, with 19 bases sitting between them. This CDR3 region has 16 residues. In DNA, the CDR3 is TGCGCCAGCAGCCAGGGGAGGGGGAGGCAGTTTAATGAGCAGTTCTTC. It is translated as CASSQGRGRQFNEQFF.

The rearrangement links TRBV4-3 to TRBJ1-4, with 7 nucleotides matching TRBD1. Germline-derived CDR1 and CDR2 are LGHNA and YSLEER. This CDR3 has 16 residues. Unmatched junction bases numbered 4, after V lost 0 bases and J lost 3 bases. The DNA of the CDR3 is TGCGCCAGCAGCCAAGATGGGACAGCCCCTAATGAAAAACTGTTTTTT. It encodes CASSQDGTAPNEKLFF.

This chain links TRBV7-8 with TRBJ1-3, with D uncertain. Trimming cost V 1 base and J 0 bases, with 10 bases left between them. The CDR3 contains 16 residues. Germline loops: CDR1 SGHVS, CDR2 FQNEAQ. CDR3 coding DNA: TGTGCCAGCAGCTTAGAGAGCAAGAGCTCTGGAAACACCATATATTTT. Translation: CASSLESKSSGNTIYF.

This clone was picked up one time. The gene calls are TRBV6-5 and TRBJ2-1; 10 bases line up with TRBD2. Trimming cost V 0 bases and J 8 bases; bases outside gene matches: 7. The germline gives CDR1 MNHEY, CDR2 SVGAGI. This CDR3 is 16 amino acids long. CDR3 sequence (DNA): TGTGCCAGCAGTTACTCGACGCTAGCGGGAGTTGATGAGCAGTTCTTC. It codes for CASSYSTLAGVDEQFF.

CDR3 sequence: CSARASAGQFF. The CDR3 nucleotides are TGCAGTGCTAGAGCTTCCGCGGGGCAGTTCTTC. V gene TRBV20-1 combines with J gene TRBJ2-1; tentatively, D is TRBD2 (5 bases). CDR1 and CDR2 (germline): DFQATT, SNEGSKA (reference sequence). Trimming took off 1 base at V and 12 bases at J, with 10 bases between the two ends. This CDR3 has 11 residues.

The rearrangement links TRBV4-1 to TRBJ2-3; no definite D call. Trimming took off 0 bases at V and 2 bases at J, with 6 bases between the two ends. The germline gives CDR1 MGHRA, CDR2 YSYEKL. CDR3 size: 14 residues. CDR3 bases: TGCGCCAGCAGCCAAGAGGGCGCCACAGATACGCAGTATTTT. Amino acids: CASSQEGATDTQYF.

This rearrangement joins TRBV11-2 to TRBJ1-2; 10 positions match TRBD1. Germline loops: CDR1 SGHAT, CDR2 FQNNGV. V lost 5 bases to trimming and J lost 5 bases; unmatched junction nucleotides: 5. The CDR3 runs 14 residues. CDR3 DNA sequence: TGTGCCAGCAGCAAAGGGACAGGGGTATATGGCTACACCTTC. Translation: CASSKGTGVYGYTF.

The chain combines TRBV7-8 with TRBJ2-5; 9 nucleotides line up with TRBD2. Germline trimming cut 5 bases from V and 3 bases from J; bases unmatched to any gene: 7. Germline loops: CDR1 SGHVS, CDR2 FQNEAQ. This CDR3 has 15 residues. The CDR3 region has the DNA TGTGCCAGCAGCCCCCCTAGCGGGATGGAAGAGACCCAGTACTTC. Its translation is CASSPPSGMEETQYF.

The chain combines TRBV7-6 with TRBJ1-1; D gene unclear. The CDR3 has 12 amino acids. Trimming removed 8 bases at V and 3 bases at J, with 10 bases between. The germline V gene encodes CDR1 SGHVS and CDR2 FNYEAQ. For the CDR3, the DNA is TGTGCCAGCTATGGAGGAGACACTGAAGCTTTCTTT. Its translation: CASYGGDTEAFF.

The gene calls are TRBV28 and TRBJ2-7; 13 bases line up with TRBD2. The V and J ends lost 6 bases and 1 base, in that order; junction bases with no gene match: 3. Germline CDR1 MDHEN, CDR2 SYDVKM. The CDR3 contains 15 residues. The CDR3 region is CASRRTSGSSYEQYF. DNA of the CDR3: TGTGCCAGCAGACGGACTAGCGGGAGTTCCTACGAGCAGTACTTC.